A single sample gave rise to the 8 T cell receptor beta chains below, sequenced in a study of monozygotic twins with inflammatory bowel disease. TCRdb re-analyzed the 5' RACE reads; it lists each CDR3 protein once, without DNA. The sample table includes about 440,000 distinct CDR3 sequences. Sequences were obtained from blood. These receptors were collected from a human donor with ulcerative colitis or Crohn's disease, or a healthy co-twin of an affected twin (not recorded which).

The chain has TRBV4-2 and TRBJ1-1; TCRdb lists TRBD1, though no DNA is available to test this call. Germline V gives CDR1 LGHNA, CDR2 YNFKEQ. The CDR3 consists of 13 residues. This chain's CDR3 is CASSQDAQGVAFF.

The V and J genes are TRBV20-1 and TRBJ2-1; TCRdb's D call, TRBD1, is unchecked because there is no DNA. The CDR3 is 12 amino acids. CDR1 is DFQATT and CDR2 is SNEGSKA in the germline V gene (reference sequence). CDR3 sequence: CSARDQGFEQFF.

V is TRBV27 and J is TRBJ1-6; the D gene TCRdb calls, TRBD1, cannot be checked with no DNA. The CDR3 consists of 17 residues. The germline V gene has CDR1 MNHEY and CDR2 SMNVEV (reference sequence). This CDR3 is CASSLPQRQGNSSPLHF.

This chain links TRBV6-4 with TRBJ2-1; TCRdb proposes TRBD2, but this gene call is untestable without DNA. The CDR3 runs to 16 residues. Germline CDR1 MRHNA, CDR2 SNTAGT. The CDR3 region is CASRGQRAGGPTEGFF.

V gene TRBV18 combines with J gene TRBJ1-2; TCRdb indicates TRBD1, and absent DNA this call remains unverified. Germline assignment: CDR1 KGHSH and CDR2 LQKENI. The CDR3 is made up of 14 amino acids. CDR3 loop: CASSSTGGAYGYTF.

The chain has TRBV2 and TRBJ2-7. The CDR3 length is 13 residues. Per the germline V gene, CDR1 is SNHLY and CDR2 is FYNNEI. The CDR3 sequence: CASRMDSSYEQYF.

V usage is TRBV20-1 and J usage is TRBJ1-2; TCRdb's D gene call, TRBD1, goes unchecked for lack of DNA. The CDR3 totals 16 residues. The germline CDR1 and CDR2 sequences are DFQATT and SNEGSKA (reference sequence). CDR3 amino acids: CSARDPQAGHLYGYTF.

J is TRBJ2-5 and V is TRBV5-1; no DNA is available, so the TRBD2 call from TCRdb remains unchecked. This CDR3 spans 15 amino acids. Germline values: CDR1 SGHRS, CDR2 YFSETQ. CDR3 protein: CASSGGLAGKETQYF.